Given below is one T cell receptor (beta chain) in context. Its antigen is currently not known. Base qualities are not recorded, but no much larger clone differs from it by a single base. TCRbeta CDR3 regions were amplified from genomic DNA using the immunoSEQ Assay, a bias-controlled multiplex PCR. In the paper's pipeline: Within the assay, amplification of reference gene primers was used to estimate how many nucleated cells each sample contained. To quantify the absolute abundance of each unique TCRbeta CDR3 rearrangement, sequence reads were collapsed and filtered. For each sample, productive Simpson clonality was calculated as the square root of Simpson's diversity index over productive rearrangements. As stored in TCRdb, this immuneACCESS dataset retains in-frame rearrangements with V and J assigned. A fraction of the clones does not appear; measured against another copy, unresolved V genes explain less than half of the discrepancy, and the remainder lacks a known reason. The DNA gave D and trimming, while V, J and clone size come from that table. A total of 150,000 to 200,000 clones appear in this sample, approximately 80% of them only once. The leading ten clones occupy 20% to 25% of the sample.

These data come from a study of blood T cell repertoires in COVID-19 (dated by TCRdb to 2018 to 2021). Turning to the overall study: Samples from collaborators originated in the United States, Italy and Spain and spanned both the acute and convalescent phases of COVID-19. The material from the prospective study consisted of cDNA or gDNA derived from T cells, B-cell-depleted T cells, or PBMCs. Deeply sampled blood TCRbeta repertoires from subjects exposed to, actively infected with, or recovered from COVID-19 were included in the dataset. The repertoires were released in a freely available public database intended as a resource for research on the immune response to SARS-CoV-2. The samples were drawn from two sources: the first 160 participants of the ongoing ImmuneRACE study, and fewer than 1,500 subjects contributed by 6 global collaborators. A de-identified subject ID, COVID-19 status, age in years and sex were almost always included in the sample metadata. Where available, HLA class I and class II types were taken from metadata supplied by the sample provider and were not determined by assay-based typing.

Collaborating institutions collected whole blood in K2EDTA tubes following their own protocols. For TCRbeta analysis, collaborator samples were shipped as frozen whole blood, as isolated PBMCs, or as DNA extracted from either sample type. What the authors observed across the whole study: The amount of clinical and demographic metadata varied by source and participant and was provided uncurated.

The source is a woman aged 80 or over with acute or convalescent COVID-19. The source material was peripheral blood.

The nucleotide sequence reads TGTGCCAGTAGTGTAACTAGCGGGCCTTTAATCTCCTACAATGAGCAGTTCTTC. Its amino acids are CASSVTSGPLISYNEQFF. The rearranged segments are TRBV19 and TRBJ2-1; 9 bases in the middle match TRBD2. CDR1 and CDR2 were assigned from the germline V gene (reference sequence) as LNHDA and SQIVND. Trimmed from V: 5 bases; trimmed from J: 0 bases; junction bases lacking a gene match: 11. Reading from cysteine to phenylalanine, the CDR3 counts 18 amino acids. The kept DNA is CDR3 alone, 54 bases in frame from the first base.